The rows below give T cell receptor beta chains drawn from one sample of a study of T-cell memory formation after mild COVID-19. Each CDR3 protein gets one entry after TCRdb re-called the 5' RACE reads with MiXCR. The sample yields tens of thousands of distinct CDR3 sequences, more than 12% seen once. The sample was PBMCs or a T cell subset sorted from them (not recorded which). All receptors come from a man younger than 35 who had mild COVID-19 (a few samples of this study predate the infection). Cell type and time point are not known. Both conserved end residues are part of each CDR3. The D gene is left open where the match is weak.

v_gene | d_gene | CDR3aa
TRBV7-2 | NA | CASSEITGSSIYF
TRBV15 | NA | CATSRDTGNEQYF
TRBV20-1 | TRBD1 | CSARDFLDRDYEQYF
TRBV9 | NA | CASSVAGNAYEQYF
TRBV30 | NA | CAWSTSGLEETQYF
TRBV6-1 | NA | CASSPQDYEQYF
TRBV14 | TRBD1 | CASSQIRDSVEQYF
TRBV9 | NA | CASSVEDGVDSYEQYF
TRBV4-2 | NA | CASSRTFGIGQPQHF
TRBV7-9 | NA | CASSLGRDLQYF
TRBV4-3 | TRBD2 | CASSPSLAGSDTQYF